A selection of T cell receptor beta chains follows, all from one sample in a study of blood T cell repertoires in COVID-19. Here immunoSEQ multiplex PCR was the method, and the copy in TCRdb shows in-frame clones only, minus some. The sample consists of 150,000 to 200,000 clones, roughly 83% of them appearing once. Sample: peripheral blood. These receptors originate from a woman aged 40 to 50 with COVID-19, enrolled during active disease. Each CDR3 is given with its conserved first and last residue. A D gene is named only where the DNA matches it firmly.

CASSVAGESYNEQFF | TGTGCCAGCAGCGTAGCGGGAGAGTCCTACAATGAGCAGTTCTTC | TRBJ2-1 | - | TRBV9
CASSYGTEPSTDTQYF | TGTGCCAGCAGTTACGGGACTGAGCCTAGCACAGATACGCAGTATTTT | TRBJ2-3 | - | TRBV6-5
CASSVNRGGTEAFF | TGTGCCAGCAGTGTCAACCGAGGGGGCACTGAAGCTTTCTTT | TRBJ1-1 | - | TRBV2
CASSPDHQGAINEKLFF | TGTGCCAGCAGCCCCGATCACCAAGGGGCGATTAATGAAAAACTGTTTTTT | TRBJ1-4 | - | TRBV5-5
CASSLFSGSTGELFF | TGTGCCAGCAGCTTATTCTCGGGGAGCACCGGGGAGCTGTTTTTT | TRBJ2-2 | - | TRBV11-2
CASRSDYTDNTGELFF | TGTGCCAGCAGATCTGACTATACCGATAACACCGGGGAGCTGTTTTTT | TRBJ2-2 | - | TRBV27
CASGSLTGFTDTQYF | TGTGCCAGCGGGTCCTTGACAGGGTTCACAGATACGCAGTATTTT | TRBJ2-3 | TRBD1 | TRBV27
CASSTGQRGYGYTF | TGCGCCAGCAGCACCGGACAGCGAGGCTATGGCTACACCTTC | TRBJ1-2 | - | TRBV5-1
CSGRGGPDTQYF | TGCAGCGGCCGCGGGGGGCCAGATACGCAGTATTTT | TRBJ2-3 | TRBD2 | TRBV29-1
CASGLGREDGYTF | TGTGCCAGCGGGCTAGGCAGGGAGGATGGCTACACCTTC | TRBJ1-2 | - | TRBV11-3
CASSRALGGKETQYF | TGTGCCAGCTCCCGCGCCCTAGGGGGCAAGGAGACCCAGTACTTC | TRBJ2-5 | TRBD1 | TRBV18
CASSSQPGGVREKLFF | TGTGCCAGCAGCTCCCAACCAGGGGGCGTGAGAGAAAAACTGTTTTTT | TRBJ1-4 | TRBD1 | TRBV5-4
CASSLTHPTLAGGTDTQYF | TGTGCCAGCAGCTTAACCCATCCAACCTTAGCGGGGGGCACAGATACGCAGTATTTT | TRBJ2-3 | TRBD2 | TRBV7-3
CASSLFTGLYEQYF | TGTGCCAGCAGTTTATTTACAGGATTATACGAGCAGTACTTC | TRBJ2-7 | - | TRBV27
CASRGLAGPTDTQYF | TGTGCCAGCAGGGGACTAGCGGGACCTACAGATACGCAGTATTTT | TRBJ2-3 | TRBD2 | TRBV3-1/TRBV3-2